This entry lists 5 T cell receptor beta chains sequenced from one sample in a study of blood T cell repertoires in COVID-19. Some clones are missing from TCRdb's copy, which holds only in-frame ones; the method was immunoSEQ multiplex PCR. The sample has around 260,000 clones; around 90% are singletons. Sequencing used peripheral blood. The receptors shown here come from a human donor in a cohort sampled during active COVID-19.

The CDR3 nucleotides read TGTGCCAGCAAGGCGCTAGCGGGGGCTATGGATACGCAGTATTTT. It codes for CASKALAGAMDTQYF. V usage is TRBV2 and J usage is TRBJ2-3; 10 bases are shared with TRBD2. Per the germline V gene, CDR1 is SNHLY and CDR2 is FYNNEI. Losses at the gene ends were 7 bases for V and 6 bases for J; bases not matched to a gene: 10. The CDR3 runs 15 residues.

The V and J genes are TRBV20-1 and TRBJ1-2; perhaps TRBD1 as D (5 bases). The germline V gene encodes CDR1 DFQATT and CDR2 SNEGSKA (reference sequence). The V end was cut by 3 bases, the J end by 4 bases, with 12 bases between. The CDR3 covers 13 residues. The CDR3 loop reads CSASQGTSYGYTF. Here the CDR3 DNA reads TGCAGTGCTAGTCAGGGTACGAGCTATGGCTACACCTTC.

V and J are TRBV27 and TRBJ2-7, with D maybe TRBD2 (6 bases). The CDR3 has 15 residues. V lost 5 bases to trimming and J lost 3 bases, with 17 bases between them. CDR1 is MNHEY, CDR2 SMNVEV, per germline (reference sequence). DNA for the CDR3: TGTGCCAGCAGTCTAGCAGGCCGGGGGAGCTACGAGCAGTACTTC. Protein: CASSLAGRGSYEQYF.

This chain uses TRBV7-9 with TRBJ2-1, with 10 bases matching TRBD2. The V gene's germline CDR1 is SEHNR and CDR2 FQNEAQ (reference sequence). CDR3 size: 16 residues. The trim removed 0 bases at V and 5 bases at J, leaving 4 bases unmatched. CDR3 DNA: TGTGCCAGCAGCTTAGCTAGAGGACTAGCGGACAATGAGCAGTTCTTC. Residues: CASSLARGLADNEQFF.

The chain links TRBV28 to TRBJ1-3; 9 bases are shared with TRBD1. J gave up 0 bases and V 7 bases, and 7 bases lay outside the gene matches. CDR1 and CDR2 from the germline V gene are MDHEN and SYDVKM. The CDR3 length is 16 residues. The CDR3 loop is CASKQGALLSGNTIYF. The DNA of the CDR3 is TGTGCCAGCAAACAGGGGGCTCTACTCTCTGGAAACACCATATATTTT. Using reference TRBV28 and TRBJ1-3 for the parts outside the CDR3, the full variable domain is DVKVTQSSRYLVKRTGEKVFLECVQDMDHENMFWYRQDPGLGLRLIYFSYDVKMKEKGDIPEGYSVSREKKERFSLILESASTNQTSMYLCASKQGALLSGNTIYFGEGSWLTVV.